These T cell receptor beta chains were read from a single sample in a study of shared clonotypes between healthy human individuals. TCRdb keeps only in-frame clones here, not all; method: immunoSEQ multiplex PCR. The data contain almost 750,000 clones, over 60% of them singletons. Sequenced input: memory CD4+ T cells sorted from blood. These receptors were obtained from a woman aged 25 to 39 in good health. CDR3s include the opening cysteine and the closing phenylalanine or tryptophan. The D gene is left open where the match is weak. The listing skips clone size in some rows; elsewhere it reads once, few, many or a size class.

J: TRBJ1-5
size: .
V: TRBV9
D: .
CDR3: CASSASGFDQPQHF
DNA: TGTGCCAGCAGCGCCTCCGGATTTGATCAGCCCCAGCATTTT

J: TRBJ2-7
size: .
V: TRBV4-2
D: TRBD2
CDR3: CASSQGWTSGSISYEQYF
DNA: TGTGCCAGCAGCCAAGGGTGGACTAGCGGGAGTATCTCCTACGAGCAGTACTTC

J: TRBJ1-5
size: .
V: TRBV21-1
D: .
CDR3: CASGTRASNSNQPQHF
DNA: TGTGCCAGTGGGACAAGGGCTTCTAATAGCAATCAGCCCCAGCATTTT

J: TRBJ2-7
size: .
V: TRBV6-1
D: .
CDR3: CASIQREGSGEQYF
DNA: TGTGCCAGCATTCAACGCGAGGGATCCGGAGAGCAGTACTTC

J: TRBJ2-1
size: .
V: TRBV19
D: TRBD2
CDR3: CASRPGTSFSNEQFF
DNA: TGTGCCAGTAGACCCGGGACTAGCTTTAGCAATGAGCAGTTCTTC

J: TRBJ1-2
size: .
V: TRBV28
D: TRBD1
CDR3: CASRPFDRAPNYGYTF
DNA: TGTGCCAGCAGACCATTCGACAGGGCGCCTAACTATGGCTACACCTTC

J: TRBJ2-3
size: .
V: TRBV30
D: .
CDR3: CAWKGGIGNTQYF
DNA: TGTGCCTGGAAGGGCGGGATAGGAAATACGCAGTATTTT

J: TRBJ1-2
size: .
V: TRBV25-1
D: .
CDR3: CASSEIGTVPSSNYGYTF
DNA: TGTGCCAGCAGTGAAATCGGTACAGTACCTTCATCGAACTATGGCTACACCTTC

J: TRBJ1-5
size: .
V: TRBV2
D: TRBD1
CDR3: CASRSTGTGSQPQHF
DNA: TGTGCCAGCAGGAGCACCGGGACAGGGTCGCAGCCCCAGCATTTT

J: TRBJ2-1
size: .
V: TRBV11-2
D: .
CDR3: CASSPRGGSSYNEQFF
DNA: TGTGCCAGCAGCCCCCGGGGCGGCAGCTCCTACAATGAGCAGTTCTTC

J: TRBJ1-5
size: once
V: TRBV7-2
D: .
CDR3: CASSREGGNQPQHF
DNA: TGTGCCAGCAGCCGCGAGGGCGGTAATCAGCCCCAGCATTTT

J: TRBJ1-4
size: few
V: TRBV11-1
D: .
CDR3: CASSLSATNEKLFF
DNA: TGTGCCAGCAGCTTATCCGCAACTAATGAAAAACTGTTTTTT

J: TRBJ2-7
size: .
V: TRBV7-2
D: TRBD2
CDR3: CASSLTSGRGGQYF
DNA: TGTGCCAGCAGCTTAACTAGCGGGAGGGGCGGCCAGTACTTC

J: TRBJ2-7
size: many
V: TRBV27
D: TRBD2
CDR3: CASSPQLAGTYEQYF
DNA: TGTGCCAGCAGCCCCCAACTAGCGGGGACCTACGAGCAGTACTTC

J: TRBJ2-7
size: .
V: TRBV2
D: .
CDR3: CASKRRRSPERTAGPTYEQYF
DNA: TGTGCCAGCAAAAGGAGGAGGTCACCTGAACGTACAGCGGGCCCTACCTACGAGCAGTACTTC

J: TRBJ2-5
size: .
V: TRBV5-1
D: TRBD1
CDR3: CASSLQGAFGETQYF
DNA: TGCGCCAGCAGCTTACAGGGGGCATTTGGAGAGACCCAGTACTTC

J: TRBJ2-7
size: .
V: TRBV5-6
D: TRBD1
CDR3: CASSTTGGVYEQYF
DNA: TGTGCCAGCAGCACCACAGGGGGCGTCTACGAGCAGTACTTC

J: TRBJ2-2
size: few
V: TRBV19
D: .
CDR3: CASSIGQGTTGELFF
DNA: TGTGCCAGTAGTATTGGTCAGGGGACAACCGGGGAGCTGTTTTTT

J: TRBJ2-1
size: .
V: TRBV19
D: .
CDR3: CASSKGRGDLNNEQFF
DNA: TGTGCCAGTAGTAAAGGGAGAGGGGACTTGAACAATGAGCAGTTCTTC

J: TRBJ2-4
size: .
V: TRBV29-1
D: TRBD1
CDR3: CSVEARTGVNIQYF
DNA: TGCAGCGTAGAAGCCCGGACAGGGGTAAACATTCAGTACTTC

J: TRBJ2-1
size: .
V: TRBV25-1
D: .
CDR3: CASSESGPSYNEQFF
DNA: TGTGCCAGCAGTGAATCTGGGCCCTCCTACAATGAGCAGTTCTTC

J: TRBJ2-7
size: .
V: TRBV7-2
D: .
CDR3: CASSFQISGTGSPYEQYF
DNA: TGTGCCAGCAGCTTCCAAATTTCCGGGACTGGAAGCCCCTACGAGCAGTACTTC

J: TRBJ1-5
size: once
V: TRBV19
D: .
CDR3: CASSIDRPRGTNQPQHF
DNA: TGTGCCAGTAGTATAGACCGTCCAAGGGGCACCAATCAGCCCCAGCATTTT

J: TRBJ2-1
size: .
V: TRBV6-1
D: .
CDR3: CASSVEGEQFF
DNA: TGTGCCAGCAGTGTAGAGGGGGAGCAGTTCTTC

J: TRBJ1-1
size: .
V: TRBV7-9
D: TRBD1
CDR3: CASSYTGDTEAFF
DNA: TGTGCCAGCAGCTATACAGGGGACACTGAAGCTTTCTTT